The 32 T cell receptor beta chains given below trace back to one sample, sequenced in a study of cytomegalovirus exposure and HLA in healthy donors. The PCR made use of 60 Vbeta and 13 Jbeta primers. Clones were read by immunoSEQ multiplex PCR, and TCRdb kept only the in-frame ones, dropping some. The sample comprises about 120,000 clones, roughly 80% of which are singletons, and approximately 3.6% rests with the top ten. The sequenced sample consisted of PBMCs. These receptors all stem from a middle-aged woman in good health and CMV-seropositive.

The J gene is TRBJ1-2, the V gene TRBV13, with D possibly matching TRBD1 (5 bases). V lost 7 bases and J lost 1, with 22 bases in between. This CDR3 contains 17 residues. The germline V gene encodes CDR1 PRHDT and CDR2 FYEKMQ (reference sequence). CDR3 residues: CASTLREIGDYNYGYTF. The DNA of the CDR3 is TGTGCCAGCACCCTAAGAGAGATCGGGGACTATAACTATGGCTACACCTTC.

This chain joins TRBV19 and TRBJ1-5, with TRBD1 identical over 10 bases. V lost 5 bases, J lost 4 bases, and 11 bases stayed unmatched. Germline-derived CDR1 and CDR2 are LNHDA and SQIVND (reference sequence). CDR3 size: 17 residues. The CDR3 here is CASSLGGGQGRNQPQHF. In DNA form, the CDR3 reads TGTGCCAGTAGTCTAGGGGGGGGACAGGGGCGAAATCAGCCCCAGCATTTT.

The gene calls are TRBV6-1 and TRBJ1-2; 7 nucleotides agree with TRBD1. The V segment lost 4 bases and the J segment 2 bases; nucleotides outside the gene matches: 10. Germline V gene sequence: CDR1 MNHNS, CDR2 SASEGT. The CDR3 length is 16 residues. CDR3 sequence: CASSAPTLTGNYGYTF. In DNA, the CDR3 is TGTGCCAGCAGTGCCCCAACATTGACAGGGAACTATGGCTACACCTTC.

The CDR3, as DNA: TGCAGCGTTGAATCGGGACTAGCGGAAACCTACGAGCAGTACTTC. Residues: CSVESGLAETYEQYF. V gene TRBV29-1 combines with J gene TRBJ2-5; TRBD2 matches 11 bases. The J call may be mistaken, given a closer DNA end match to TRBJ2-7. The CDR3 loop spans 15 amino acids. Germline CDR1 SQVTM, CDR2 ANQGSEA.

The gene calls are TRBV4-2 and TRBJ2-7; a weak D match, TRBD2 (5 bases). The V and J ends lost 3 bases and 4 bases respectively, with 10 bases between them. Germline V gives CDR1 LGHNA, CDR2 YNFKEQ. CDR3 length: 13 residues. CDR3 DNA: TGTGCCAGCAGCCACAGACTAACGTACGAGCAGTACTTC. This codes for CASSHRLTYEQYF.

J is TRBJ2-7 and V is TRBV7-2; 7 bases map to TRBD1. The CDR3 covers 15 residues. Germline loops: CDR1 SGHTA, CDR2 FQGNSA. The V segment lost 4 bases and the J segment 3 bases; nucleotides outside the gene matches: 9. CDR3 nucleotide sequence: TGTGCCAGCAGCTCATACAGGGGAGAGGGCTACGAGCAGTACTTC. The encoded protein is CASSSYRGEGYEQYF.

This chain joins TRBV7-3 and TRBJ2-5; 10 bases are shared with TRBD1. This CDR3 comprises 15 residues. In germline, CDR1 is SGHTA, CDR2 FQGTGA. The V and J ends lost 0 bases and 7 bases, in that order; junction bases with no gene match: 5. CDR3 in amino acids: CASSLTGQGGLTQYF. DNA of the CDR3: TGTGCCAGCAGCTTAACCGGACAGGGGGGATTGACCCAGTACTTC.

This clone was detected once. The genes are TRBV18 and TRBJ1-2; possible D gene TRBD1, 5 bases. The CDR3 is 14 residues long. V was cut by 0 bases and J by 2 bases, with 7 bases left in between. Germline V lookup: CDR1 KGHSH, CDR2 LQKENI. The CDR3 sequence: CASSPPGVNYGYTF. CDR3 nucleotide sequence: TGTGCCAGCTCACCACCAGGGGTGAACTATGGCTACACCTTC. Full variable domain (outside the CDR3, taken from reference TRBV18 and TRBJ1-2): NAGVMQNPRHLVRRRGQEARLRCSPMKGHSHVYWYRQLPEEGLKFMVYLQKENIIDESGMPKERFSAEFPKEGPSILRIQQVVRGDSAAYFCASSPPGVNYGYTFGSGTRLTVV.

CDR3 in amino acids: CSVEDVDSYGYTF. The DNA of the CDR3 is TGCAGCGTTGAAGATGTGGACAGCTATGGCTACACCTTC. The V gene is TRBV29-1, the J gene TRBJ1-2; perhaps TRBD1 as D (6 bases). Trimming shortened V by 0 bases and J by 4 bases, and 9 bases separated the two germline ends. This CDR3 spans 13 amino acids. Germline V lookup: CDR1 SQVTM, CDR2 ANQGSEA. The variable domain in full, completed from reference TRBV29-1 and TRBJ1-2, reads SAVISQKPSRDICQRGTSLTIQCQVDSQVTMMFWYRQQPGQSLTLIATANQGSEATYESGFVIDKFPISRPNLTFSTLTVSNMSPEDSSIYLCSVEDVDSYGYTFGSGTRLTVV.

This chain joins TRBV27 and TRBJ2-7; tentative D call: TRBD2 (7 bases). Germline V gene data show CDR1 as MNHEY and CDR2 as SMNVEV (reference sequence). Trimming removed 3 bases from V and 2 bases from J, with 11 bases in between. The CDR3 is made up of 14 amino acids. DNA for the CDR3: TGTGCCAGCAGTTTTGCGGGGGCGGCCTACGAGCAGTACTTC. This translates into CASSFAGAAYEQYF.

The chain has TRBV20-1 and TRBJ2-7; TRBD2 is a possible D gene (5 bases). The V end was cut by 6 bases, the J end by 6 bases, with 9 bases between. CDR1 DFQATT and CDR2 SNEGSKA come from the germline V gene (reference sequence). This CDR3 contains 10 residues. The chain's CDR3 is CSAQSGEQYF. The CDR3 region has the DNA TGCAGTGCCCAGAGCGGCGAGCAGTACTTC.

The V call is TRBV12-5, the J call TRBJ1-5, with D possibly being TRBD1 (6 bases). The CDR3 length is 13 residues. Trimming pared 8 bases from V and 2 bases from J, leaving 10 bases between. Per the germline V gene, CDR1 is LGHNT and CDR2 is FRNRAP. This chain's CDR3 is CASSGGGNQPQHF. The CDR3 DNA reads TGTGCTAGTAGCGGGGGCGGCAATCAGCCCCAGCATTTT. Together with reference TRBV12-5 and TRBJ1-5, the CDR3 gives the full variable domain: DARVTQTPRHKVTEMGQEVTMRCQPILGHNTVFWYRQTMMQGLELLAYFRNRAPLDDSGMPKDRFSAEMPDATLATLKIQPSEPRDSAVYFCASSGGGNQPQHFGDGTRLSIL.

As to this clone: The sample holds other DNA sequences that translate to the same CDR3. The chain combines TRBV30 with TRBJ1-3; D remains ambiguous. This CDR3 comprises 15 residues. V was shortened by 1 base and J by 0 bases, with 10 bases between the two germline ends. Germline-derived CDR1 and CDR2 are GTSNPN and SVGIG (reference sequence). CDR3 sequence: CAWSARGASGNTIYF. The DNA for the CDR3 is TGTGCCTGGAGTGCCCGAGGAGCCTCTGGAAACACCATATATTTT.

For this clone: The junction shows a germline mismatch at one end, possibly a read error. The V call is TRBV7-9, the J call TRBJ2-7; possibly TRBD2 for D (6 bases). Germline-derived CDR1 and CDR2 are SEHNR and FQNEAQ (reference sequence). The CDR3 is 14 amino acids. CDR3 amino acids: CSSSFGLAGGEQYF. CDR3 DNA: TGTTCCAGCAGCTTCGGGCTAGCCGGGGGCGAGCAGTACTTC.

The DNA of the CDR3 is TGCAGCGTTGAACCCAGGGCAGTCAATGAGCAGTTCTTC. Translating gives CSVEPRAVNEQFF. The chain uses TRBV29-1 and TRBJ2-1, with D possibly being TRBD1 (5 bases). The CDR3 contains 13 residues. Germline V lookup: CDR1 SQVTM, CDR2 ANQGSEA. The V end was cut by 2 bases, the J end by 6 bases, with 11 bases between.

The chain has TRBV5-8 and TRBJ2-3; 7 nucleotides match TRBD2. The CDR3 has 13 amino acids. J lost 11 bases, V lost 7 bases, and 13 bases had no gene match. The germline V gene has CDR1 SGHTS and CDR2 YDEGEE. CDR3 bases: TGTGCCAGCTCTCTGGGGGGGGACGTCGGGCAGTATTTT. Translation gives CASSLGGDVGQYF.

The chain uses TRBV6-1 and TRBJ2-2; 8 bases line up with TRBD2. V lost 8 bases, J lost 7 bases, and 9 bases stayed unmatched. Germline V lookup: CDR1 MNHNS, CDR2 SASEGT. The CDR3 extends over 14 amino acids. The CDR3 DNA reads TGTGCCAGCGCCAAGCGGGAGATTGGCGGGGAGCTGTTTTTT. Translated: CASAKREIGGELFF.

This chain joins TRBV5-1 and TRBJ2-5, with 8 bases aligning to TRBD1. The DNA end is more similar to TRBJ2-7, so the J call may be wrong. The CDR3 loop spans 16 amino acids. The V gene's germline CDR1 is SGHRS and CDR2 YFSETQ. CDR3 protein: CASSPGTGTGVYEQYF. The CDR3, as DNA: TGCGCCAGCAGCCCGGGCACCGGGACAGGAGTCTACGAGCAGTACTTC.

This clone was observed once. Other nucleotide sequences from this sample produce the same CDR3. The chain carries TRBV14 and TRBJ1-1; 8 bases align to TRBD1. The CDR3 contains 15 residues. Trimming removed 4 bases from V and 1 base from J; junction bases left unmatched: 5. Per the germline V gene, CDR1 is SGHDN and CDR2 is FVKESK. The CDR3 DNA sequence: TGTGCCAGCAGCCTGCGGACAGGGAGGAACACTGAAGCTTTCTTT. This encodes CASSLRTGRNTEAFF.

This clone was seen a few times. The rearrangement joins TRBV28 to TRBJ2-5; D perhaps matches TRBD1 (6 bases). This CDR3 contains 14 residues. From germline, CDR1 is MDHEN and CDR2 SYDVKM. The V end was cut by 0 bases, the J end by 5 bases, with 10 bases between. The CDR3 loop is CASSLWQGSETQYF. The CDR3, as DNA: TGTGCCAGCAGTTTATGGCAGGGGAGCGAGACCCAGTACTTC. Looking up the rest from reference TRBV28 and TRBJ2-5 gives the full variable domain: DVKVTQSSRYLVKRTGEKVFLECVQDMDHENMFWYRQDPGLGLRLIYFSYDVKMKEKGDIPEGYSVSREKKERFSLILESASTNQTSMYLCASSLWQGSETQYFGPGTRLLVL.

This chain connects TRBV11-3 to TRBJ1-3, with D hard to call. CDR3 length: 14 residues. Germline V gene sequence: CDR1 SGHNT, CDR2 YENEEA. Trimming removed 5 bases at V and 5 bases at J, with 13 bases between. For the CDR3, the DNA is TGTGCCAGCAGCGAGAGTGCAAGTCGAAACACCATATATTTT. Its translation is CASSESASRNTIYF.

The chain recombines TRBV4-2 with TRBJ1-1; D is ambiguous. The CDR3 runs to 15 residues. V dropped 0 bases and J dropped 3 bases, with 11 bases sitting between them. Per germline, CDR1 LGHNA and CDR2 YNFKEQ. Written as DNA, the CDR3 is TGTGCCAGCAGCCAAGATTTGACAAAGCACACTGAAGCTTTCTTT. Encoded protein: CASSQDLTKHTEAFF.

The CDR3 sequence: CASSQVDTGGAYEQYF. CDR3 DNA sequence: TGCGCCAGCAGCCAAGTGGACACCGGAGGGGCCTACGAGCAGTACTTC. The V gene is TRBV4-1, the J gene TRBJ2-5; weak D call: TRBD2 (6 bases). The J call may be faulty, since TRBJ2-7 better matches the DNA end. Germline lookup yields CDR1 MGHRA and CDR2 YSYEKL. The CDR3 sequence is 16 residues long.

The chain carries TRBV30 and TRBJ2-7; 13 nucleotides line up with TRBD2. V gave up 4 bases and J gave up 7 bases; unmatched junction bases: 16. Germline CDR1 reads GTSNPN; CDR2 reads SVGIG (reference sequence). The CDR3 consists of 17 residues. This CDR3 is CAWKGPGLAGPRREQYF. The CDR3 nucleotides are TGTGCCTGGAAAGGGCCGGGACTAGCGGGACCGAGGCGGGAGCAGTACTTC.

CDR3 protein: CASSSRGVEKLFF. In DNA form, the CDR3 reads TGTGCCAGTAGTTCACGGGGGGTTGAAAAACTGTTTTTT. The chain joins TRBV19 to TRBJ1-4; a weak D match, TRBD1 (5 bases). CDR1 is LNHDA and CDR2 is SQIVND in the germline V gene (reference sequence). V lost 5 bases and J lost 7, with 11 bases in between. The CDR3 spans 13 residues.

This clone was seen a handful of times. The chain recombines TRBV6-1 with TRBJ2-2; TRBD1 matches at 7 bases. The CDR3 extends over 16 amino acids. Trimming at V came to 4 bases and at J to 4 bases, leaving 9 bases not matched to a gene. Germline V lookup: CDR1 MNHNS, CDR2 SASEGT. The CDR3 nucleotides are TGTGCCAGCAGTGCACTGACAGGGCTGGGCACCGGGGAGCTGTTTTTT. Translating gives CASSALTGLGTGELFF.

V is TRBV7-8 and J is TRBJ2-7; 9 bases line up with TRBD1. Germline loops: CDR1 SGHVS, CDR2 FQNEAQ. This CDR3 has 14 residues. Unmatched junction bases numbered 2, after V lost 2 bases and J lost 3 bases. The CDR3: CASSLPGQGYEQYF. CDR3 DNA: TGTGCCAGCAGCTTACCGGGACAGGGCTACGAGCAGTACTTC. Full variable domain (rest looked up from reference TRBV7-8 and TRBJ2-7): GAGVSQSPRYKVAKRGQDVALRCDPISGHVSLFWYQQALGQGPEFLTYFQNEAQLDKSGLPSDRFFAERPEGSVSTLKIQRTQQEDSAVYLCASSLPGQGYEQYFGPGTRLTVT.

The chain recombines TRBV7-9 with TRBJ2-5, with D perhaps TRBD2 (6 bases). Germline CDR1 SEHNR, CDR2 FQNEAQ (reference sequence). CDR3 length: 12 amino acids. Trimming shortened V by 3 bases and J by 4 bases, and 6 bases separated the two germline ends. The CDR3 DNA is TGTGCCAGCAGCTTCGGGGGAGAGACCCAGTACTTC. Protein product: CASSFGGETQYF.

Notes on this clone: At one boundary the junction diverges from the germline segment, which might be a read error. V and J are TRBV7-7 and TRBJ2-3, with TRBD2 matching 7 bases. This CDR3 has 15 residues. Germline assignment: CDR1 SSHAT and CDR2 FNYEAQ (reference sequence). CDR3 sequence: CASSLTAGRVDTQYF. The DNA for the CDR3 is TGTGCTAGCAGCTTAACAGCGGGAAGAGTAGATACGCAGTATTTT.

The chain recombines TRBV29-1 with TRBJ2-5, with 11 positions matching TRBD2. This CDR3 is built from 14 residues. The V segment lost 7 bases and the J segment 5 bases; nucleotides outside the gene matches: 9. Germline V lookup: CDR1 SQVTM, CDR2 ANQGSEA. This CDR3 reads CSAKLAGVRETQYF. Here the CDR3 DNA reads TGCAGCGCGAAACTAGCGGGAGTACGGGAGACCCAGTACTTC.

This chain connects TRBV11-2 to TRBJ2-1, with 11 bases lining up with TRBD2. CDR3 length: 16 residues. J lost 1 base, V lost 5 bases, and 4 bases had no gene match. CDR1 and CDR2 (germline): SGHAT, FQNNGV. CDR3 region: CASSGLAGGSYNEQFF. The CDR3 DNA sequence: TGTGCCAGCAGCGGCCTAGCGGGAGGTTCCTACAATGAGCAGTTCTTC.

The chain recombines TRBV7-3 with TRBJ1-1; 8 bases are a match to TRBD1. Germline values: CDR1 SGHTA, CDR2 FQGTGA. The junction had 4 bases not matched to a gene; V was cut back by 5 bases and J by 5 bases. CDR3 size: 13 residues. CDR3: CASSPGQGTEAFF. Here the CDR3 DNA reads TGTGCCAGCAGCCCCGGACAGGGAACTGAAGCTTTCTTT.